The rows below give T cell receptor beta chains drawn from one sample of a study of blood T cell repertoires in COVID-19. Only in-frame clones appear in the TCRdb table, and some are missing; sequencing was by immunoSEQ multiplex PCR. The sample lists about 270,000 clones; around 82% were seen once. Source material: peripheral blood. These receptors all come from a woman aged 50 to 65 who had recovered from COVID-19. Each CDR3 is given with its conserved first and last residue. The D gene is left open where the match is weak. Clone size is given for some rows only: seen once, a few or many times, or a class if the clone is expanded.

clone size,J gene,D gene,V gene,CDR3 DNA,CDR3 protein
NA,TRBJ1-1,TRBD1,TRBV2,TGTGCCAGCATTTCACAGGGGAGAGGTGAAGCTTTCTTT,CASISQGRGEAFF
NA,TRBJ2-2,NA,TRBV24-1,TGTGCCACCAGTGACCCCTTGACAGGGGAGGGCGGGGAGCTGTTTTTT,CATSDPLTGEGGELFF
NA,TRBJ2-1,NA,TRBV12-3/TRBV12-4,TGTGCCAGCAGTTCGACAGTTAACAATGAGCAGTTCTTC,CASSSTVNNEQFF
few,TRBJ2-7,NA,TRBV7-2,TGTGCCAGCAGCCCCTCGGGCAGGGGACCATACGAGCAGTACTTC,CASSPSGRGPYEQYF
NA,TRBJ1-1,NA,TRBV5-4,TGTGCCAGCAGCTTTGGGGGGGGCACTGAAGCTTTCTTT,CASSFGGGTEAFF
NA,TRBJ1-4,TRBD1,TRBV6-5,TGTGCCAGCAGCCTCGGACAGGGGCGGGAAAAACTGTTTTTT,CASSLGQGREKLFF
few,TRBJ1-1,TRBD1,TRBV5-6,TGTGCCAGCAGCTTGGACAGGGGAAGGACTGAAGCTTTCTTT,CASSLDRGRTEAFF
NA,TRBJ2-1,NA,TRBV7-2,TGTGCCAGCAACCGGGCGGGTCTCGGAGGGACTTTTGAGCAGTTCTTC,CASNRAGLGGTFEQFF
NA,TRBJ2-3,TRBD2,TRBV3-1/TRBV3-2,TGTGCCAGCAGCCAATCCCCAGCGGGGGGGCCTTATACGCAGTATTTT,CASSQSPAGGPYTQYF
NA,TRBJ1-2,NA,TRBV29-1,TGCAGCGTTGAAGTGTTCGGAGCCTATGGCTACACCTTC,CSVEVFGAYGYTF
NA,TRBJ1-2,NA,TRBV12-3/TRBV12-4,TGTGCCAGCAGGGCGGCTAACTATGGCTACACCTTC,CASRAANYGYTF
NA,TRBJ2-1,NA,TRBV30,TGTGCCTGGAGTGTAGAGGGCAGGAGCTCCTACAATGAGCAGTTCTTC,CAWSVEGRSSYNEQFF
few,TRBJ1-1,TRBD1,TRBV27,TGTGCCAGTAGACGGACAGGGACTGAAGCTTTCTTT,CASRRTGTEAFF
NA,TRBJ2-7,NA,TRBV7-2,TGTGCCAGCAGTCCCAGGAGGGCGGCCAACGAGCAGTACTTC,CASSPRRAANEQYF
NA,TRBJ1-6,NA,TRBV2,TGTGCCAGCAGTCGGAATTCACCCCTCCACTTT,CASSRNSPLHF
many,TRBJ2-3,TRBD1,TRBV30,TGTGCCTGGAGGGTGAGGGGGCGCACAGATACGCAGTATTTT,CAWRVRGRTDTQYF
NA,TRBJ2-7,NA,TRBV12-3/TRBV12-4,TGTGCCAGCAGTCGAGCATTTGGCGAGCAGTACTTC,CASSRAFGEQYF
NA,TRBJ1-3,NA,TRBV7-6,TGTGCCAGCAGCTTTGGGCCTTCCCGGGGGGAGCTCTCTGGAAACACCATATATTTT,CASSFGPSRGELSGNTIYF
few,TRBJ2-7,TRBD2,TRBV28,TGTGCCAGTCGTGGGGGGGGCTCCTACGAGCAGTACTTC,CASRGGGSYEQYF
many,TRBJ2-7,TRBD2,TRBV4-3,TGCGCCAGCAGCCAAGAAATGAATAGCGGGGGGGCCGAGGCCTACGAGCAGTACTTC,CASSQEMNSGGAEAYEQYF
NA,TRBJ2-1,TRBD2,TRBV7-2,TGTGCCAGCAGCTTAGTCAGCGGGAACGACAATGAGCAGTTCTTC,CASSLVSGNDNEQFF
NA,TRBJ2-4,TRBD2,TRBV3-1/TRBV3-2,TGTGCCAGCAGCCATGTCTCGACTAGCGGACAAAACATTCAGTACTTC,CASSHVSTSGQNIQYF
NA,TRBJ2-7,TRBD2,TRBV11-1,TGTGCCAGCAGCTTAGTTCCGAGCGGGGTGTACGAGCAGTACTTC,CASSLVPSGVYEQYF
NA,TRBJ2-7,TRBD1,TRBV11-2,TGTGCCAGCAGCTTTACAGGGGTTGACGAGCAGTACTTC,CASSFTGVDEQYF
NA,TRBJ1-2,NA,TRBV28,TGTGCCAGCAGTTTGGGAGGCTCTCTACGCTACACCTTC,CASSLGGSLRYTF
NA,TRBJ2-2,TRBD2,TRBV6-6,TGTGCCAGCAGTGGCGCGGGGGCCGGGGAGCTGTTTTTT,CASSGAGAGELFF
NA,TRBJ1-6,TRBD1,TRBV7-8,TGTGCCAGCAGCTGGGACAGGGTCGGGAATTCACCCCTCCACTTT,CASSWDRVGNSPLHF
once,TRBJ1-2,TRBD1,TRBV4-3,TGCGCCAGCAGCCAAGAAACAGGGGGGGGAACTAACTATGGCTACACCTTC,CASSQETGGGTNYGYTF
NA,TRBJ1-2,TRBD1,TRBV27,TGTGCCAGCAGTTTATCTCCGTTTCCGGGACAGGGCTATGGCTACACCTTC,CASSLSPFPGQGYGYTF
NA,TRBJ1-2,TRBD1,TRBV2,TGTGCCAGCAGTGAACCAGGGGGTTATGGCTACACCTTC,CASSEPGGYGYTF
NA,TRBJ2-5,TRBD1,TRBV30,TGTGCCTGGAGCTGGGGGACAGAAGAGACCCAGTACTTC,CAWSWGTEETQYF
once,TRBJ1-3,NA,TRBV28,TGTGCCAGCGCGGGCGGTGGAAACACCATATATTTT,CASAGGGNTIYF
few,TRBJ2-2,TRBD1,TRBV19,TGTGCCAGTAGTATAGGGGACAGTTTGAACACCGGGGAGCTGTTTTTT,CASSIGDSLNTGELFF
NA,TRBJ1-6,NA,TRBV5-4,TGTGCCAGCAGCTTGGGAGGGCAGGGGCATAATTCACCCCTCCACTTT,CASSLGGQGHNSPLHF
NA,TRBJ1-5,TRBD1,TRBV5-1,TGCGCCAGCAGCCTGGGACAGGGTACGAATCAGCCCCAGCATTTT,CASSLGQGTNQPQHF
NA,TRBJ1-2,NA,TRBV2,TGTGCCAGCAGTGCACAGGGTGTCGATGGCTACACCTTC,CASSAQGVDGYTF
NA,TRBJ1-5,TRBD1,TRBV7-2,TGTGCCAGCAGCTTAGCGGCAGGGGGCTATCAGCCCCAGCATTTT,CASSLAAGGYQPQHF
NA,TRBJ1-2,NA,TRBV28,TGTGCCAGCAGTTTATTAGCAGGGGCTAACTATGGCTACACCTTC,CASSLLAGANYGYTF
NA,TRBJ2-1,TRBD2,TRBV6-5,TGTGCCAGCAGTTCCGGACTAGCGGGGTCTTACAATGAGCAGTTCTTC,CASSSGLAGSYNEQFF
NA,TRBJ2-7,TRBD2,TRBV6-4,TGTGCCAGCAGTGAAAGCGGGAGGAGCTCCTACGAGCAGTACTTC,CASSESGRSSYEQYF
NA,TRBJ1-5,NA,TRBV28,TGTGCCAGCAGTTTACAGGGTTATAGCAATCAGCCCCAGCATTTT,CASSLQGYSNQPQHF
NA,TRBJ2-7,NA,TRBV29-1,TGCAGCATAAAAGGAGTGACGGGTGAGCAGTACTTC,CSIKGVTGEQYF
NA,TRBJ2-5,TRBD1,TRBV27,TGTGCCAGCAGTAACCAACAGGGGGCGCAGGAGACCCAGTACTTC,CASSNQQGAQETQYF